This T cell receptor beta chain was sequenced for a study of cytomegalovirus exposure and HLA in healthy donors (dated by TCRdb to 2016 to 2017). Some background on the complete study: According to a later analysis, one platform produced both the roughly 130 validation repertoires and the roughly 640 repertoires of the first cohort. The study was designed to test whether signatures of past pathogen exposure could be identified by cataloging public T cell receptors. In addition to the first cohort of 650 to 800 subjects, a separate validation cohort of around 110 different subjects was used. To predict cytomegalovirus infection status, the study combined high-throughput TCR immunosequencing, statistical association of individual TCRs with disease status, and machine learning.

On the study overall, not on this receptor specifically: According to the authors, the approach could potentially be generalized to other disease states and immunological phenotypes. A few of the identified cytomegalovirus-associated TCR beta chains were confirmed in vitro to be specific for cytomegalovirus antigens. Subsequent analysis determined that TCRs grouped into clusters in the first cohort also showed a tendency toward co-occurrence across the roughly 110 validation repertoires, and approximately 93% of cluster scores exceeded 0. The classifier was reported to diagnose cytomegalovirus status with high specificity and sensitivity in both the original cohort and the validation cohort. Across donors, most TCR sequences were observed very rarely, whereas some public TCRs were present in many individuals. A later analysis lacked HLA typing for the validation cohort, so it scored co-occurrence in that cohort across all 110 or so repertoires. The study gave a list of more than 150 TCR beta chains associated with cytomegalovirus.

Donors formed part of the validation cohort, which comprised 120 subjects and was distinct from the first cohort of under 850 subjects. As for this clone: What antigen it recognizes has not been identified. Within one base of it there is no much larger clone, and no base qualities were kept.

The library was obtained by the immunoSEQ multiplex PCR assay. Per the source publication's procedure: A statistical classification framework was built to diagnose cytomegalovirus status from the catalog of TCR beta chain sequences. This immuneACCESS table, as held by TCRdb, lists in-frame sequences with V and J called but not all clones. Of the missing ones, under half trace to an unresolved V gene in checked studies; the others have no known cause. V and J calls and clone size are copied from that table; D and trimming were computed from the DNA. In all, the sample holds about 120,000 clones, and about 83% of those were seen once. Clones ranked in the top ten supply nearly 5% of the sample. The germline V gene supplies CDR1 MNHNS and CDR2 SASEGT. Taken from cysteine to phenylalanine, the CDR3 has 15 residues. Of all the DNA, just the CDR3 is kept, 45 bases in frame from base 1. Compared with germline, V lacks 0 bases and J lacks 5 bases; bases without a gene match: 2.

The sequenced sample was PBMCs. This clonotype was obtained from a man aged 18-30 years in good health and CMV-seronegative. The chain is assembled from TRBV6-1 and TRBJ2-2, with 8 middle bases fitting TRBD2. The nucleotide sequence is TGTGCCAGCAGTGAAGCGTTAGCGGGGACCGGGGAGCTGTTTTTT. Its translation reads: CASSEALAGTGELFF.